This T cell receptor beta chain was identified during a study of PD-L1 blockade in urothelial cancer. Study details: Samples came from 3 weeks, at the second dose, and 6 weeks into treatment. Blood gave a median 141,255 T cells.

Time point specified: peripheral blood 6 weeks after treatment start. Clones were sequenced by immunoSEQ multiplex PCR, and TCRdb holds only the in-frame ones, with some missing. The data show 80,000 to 95,000 clones, roughly 85% seen once. Germline V gives CDR1 MGHRA, CDR2 YSYEKL. The CDR3 runs to 17 residues. V lost 3 bases and J lost 2, with 17 bases in between. The clonotype originates from a man in his 70s with urothelial cancer. The sequenced sample was PBMCs, obtained around atezolizumab (anti-PD-L1) treatment. The rearrangement links TRBV4-1 to TRBJ2-4, with D perhaps TRBD2 (5 bases). CDR3 DNA sequence: TGCGCCAGCAGCCAGGGAGAAGGGAACGGGCCCAAAAACATTCAGTACTTC. Translation gives CASSQGEGNGPKNIQYF.